The next 24 T cell receptor beta chains were all read from a single sample in a study. TCRdb redid the calling of the RT-PCR reads with MiXCR, one entry per CDR3 protein. The sample holds about 700,000 distinct CDR3 sequences, over 12% seen once. The sequencing input was memory CD4+ T cells from blood. These receptor sequences come from a female donor in good health, serving as a healthy control.

The chain links TRBV10-1 to TRBJ2-5; 8 bases line up with TRBD2. Trimming took 6 bases from V and 2 from J; bases not matched to a gene: 11. Germline values: CDR1 WNHNN, CDR2 SYGVQD (reference sequence). This CDR3 is 16 amino acids long. As DNA, the CDR3 is TGCGCCAGCAGCCCCGGGGTAGCGGGGCCACAAGAGACCCAGTACTTC. This translates into CASSPGVAGPQETQYF.

This clonotype was observed many times. V and J are TRBV6-2 or TRBV6-3 and TRBJ1-5, with 9 bases identical to TRBD1. Germline V gives CDR1 MNHEY, CDR2 SVGEGT. CDR3 length: 15 amino acids. Losses at the gene ends were 5 bases for V and 5 bases for J; bases not matched to a gene: 7. The CDR3, as DNA: TGTGCCAGCAGTGCCGGGACAGGGATCTATCAGCCCCAGCATTTT. Protein: CASSAGTGIYQPQHF.

This chain joins TRBV5-5 and TRBJ1-1; D uncertain. This CDR3 comprises 14 residues. The V gene lost 7 bases and the J gene lost 0 bases, with 13 bases spanning the gap. Germline assignment: CDR1 SGHKS and CDR2 YYEKEE (reference sequence). In DNA, the CDR3 is TGTGCCAGCCAGCAGGACGGCCTGAACACTGAAGCTTTCTTT. This translates into CASQQDGLNTEAFF.

This clonotype was seen ten or more times. This chain connects TRBV4-2 to TRBJ2-5, with TRBD2 matching 9 bases. The J segment lost 9 bases and the V segment lost 4 bases, leaving 12 bases of the junction unmatched. The length of the CDR3 is 15 residues. Germline CDR1 reads LGHNA; CDR2 reads YNFKEQ. This CDR3 reads CASSLLAGRGESQYF. DNA of the CDR3: TGTGCCAGCAGCCTACTAGCGGGTCGGGGGGAGTCCCAGTACTTC.

In this sample, this clonotype turned up many times. This chain joins TRBV5-5 and TRBJ2-5; 9 bases map to TRBD1. Germline CDR1 reads SGHKS; CDR2 reads YYEKEE (reference sequence). The CDR3 has 14 amino acids. V dropped 4 bases and J dropped 5; count of bases not matched to a gene: 6. The CDR3 here is CASSPWTGVETQYF. Written as DNA, the CDR3 is TGTGCCAGCAGCCCATGGACAGGGGTGGAGACCCAGTACTTC.

This clonotype was observed a few times. The gene calls are TRBV4-2 and TRBJ2-2; maybe TRBD2 (5 bases). CDR3 length: 17 residues. V lost 1 base, J lost 0 bases, and 12 bases lay in between. CDR1 and CDR2 from the germline V gene are LGHNA and YNFKEQ. The CDR3 DNA follows: TGTGCCAGCAGCCAAGCGCGTGGAGGATCGAACACCGGGGAGCTGTTTTTT. Protein: CASSQARGGSNTGELFF.

This clonotype was seen a few times. The chain employs TRBV5-1 and TRBJ1-4; 7 nucleotides match TRBD1. The CDR3 runs 15 residues. The germline V gene has CDR1 SGHRS and CDR2 YFSETQ. With V trimmed by 0 bases and J by 9 bases, 8 bases remained unmatched. The CDR3 region is CASSLAGDSGKKLFF. The CDR3 nucleotides read TGCGCCAGCAGCTTGGCCGGGGACAGTGGAAAAAAACTGTTTTTT.

The chain couples TRBV18 to TRBJ2-2; D is perhaps TRBD2 (5 bases). Germline V gene data show CDR1 as KGHSH and CDR2 as LQKENI. This CDR3 comprises 16 residues. The V end lost 2 bases, the J end lost 0 bases, and 10 bases lay between the germline ends. CDR3 sequence: CASSPSRGPNTGELFF. The CDR3 nucleotides read TGTGCCAGCTCACCAAGTCGAGGGCCGAACACCGGGGAGCTGTTTTTT.

A few counts support this clonotype. Here the CDR3 reads CSAGTSYNEQFF. The CDR3, as DNA: TGCAGTGCCGGGACTTCATACAATGAGCAGTTCTTC. The chain links TRBV20-1 to TRBJ2-1; maybe TRBD2 (6 bases). This CDR3 comprises 12 residues. Germline loops: CDR1 DFQATT, CDR2 SNEGSKA (reference sequence). The V gene lost 6 bases and the J gene lost 4 bases, with 10 bases spanning the gap.

This clonotype was counted at least ten times. The V call is TRBV7-2, the J call TRBJ2-3; TRBD1 matches 9 bases. The germline V gene has CDR1 SGHTA and CDR2 FQGNSA. Germline trimming cut 8 bases from V and 4 bases from J; bases unmatched to any gene: 10. This CDR3 spans 15 amino acids. CDR3 residues: CASSGRDRDSDTQYF. In DNA form, the CDR3 reads TGTGCCAGCTCGGGGCGGGACAGGGATTCAGATACGCAGTATTTT.

This clonotype appeared many times. This chain uses TRBV7-2 with TRBJ1-2; the match to TRBD1 covers 7 bases. This CDR3 has 15 amino acids. The J segment lost 5 bases and the V segment lost 5 bases, leaving 11 bases of the junction unmatched. Germline assignment: CDR1 SGHTA and CDR2 FQGNSA. CDR3 sequence reads: CASSPRTGDTYGYTF. In DNA form, the CDR3 reads TGTGCCAGCAGCCCGCGTACAGGGGACACTTATGGCTACACCTTC.

This clonotype occurred a few times. This chain uses TRBV4-1 with TRBJ1-6; no reliable D call. In germline, CDR1 is MGHRA, CDR2 YSYEKL. Trimming removed 0 bases from V and 14 bases from J, with 14 bases in between. CDR3 length: 14 residues. CDR3 coding DNA: TGCGCCAGCAGCCAAGATTGGGGATCTGGTTCCCTCCACTTT. Its translation is CASSQDWGSGSLHF.

The CDR3 DNA follows: TGTGCCAGCAGCTCGACAGGGGAGGGCTATGGCTACACCTTC. Translation gives CASSSTGEGYGYTF. J is TRBJ1-2 and V is TRBV5-6, with TRBD1 identical over 8 bases. CDR1 SGHDT and CDR2 YYEEEE come from the germline V gene. J gave up 4 bases and V 3 bases, and 5 bases lay outside the gene matches. The CDR3 is 14 amino acids.

This clonotype was found many times. The V gene is TRBV5-1, the J gene TRBJ1-4, with a tentative D call TRBD1 (6 bases). Germline V CDR1 and CDR2: SGHRS, YFSETQ. The germline V and J ends were trimmed by 0 bases and 8 bases, with 11 bases remaining between them. The CDR3 loop spans 14 amino acids. CDR3 protein: CASSLEGQGEKLFF. CDR3 sequence (DNA): TGCGCCAGCAGCTTGGAGGGACAAGGCGAAAAACTGTTTTTT.

The chain carries TRBV12-3 or TRBV12-4 and TRBJ2-7, with 8 bases that match TRBD1. The CDR3 is 13 residues long. Trimming at V came to 8 bases and at J to 6 bases, leaving 9 bases not matched to a gene. The CDR3 DNA follows: TGTGCCAGCTCGTCGAGGGGGACAGGCGAGCAGTACTTC. It codes for CASSSRGTGEQYF.

The chain uses TRBV7-2 and TRBJ1-6, with D unresolved. The V gene's germline CDR1 is SGHTA and CDR2 FQGNSA. The CDR3 has 15 amino acids. The V gene lost 5 bases and the J gene lost 9 bases, with 17 bases spanning the gap. CDR3 protein: CASSPGTGMSSPLHF. CDR3 bases: TGTGCCAGCAGCCCAGGAACGGGGATGAGTTCACCCCTCCACTTT.

This clonotype was counted between two and nine times. This chain connects TRBV7-2 to TRBJ1-5, with D perhaps matching TRBD1 (6 bases). Germline-derived CDR1 and CDR2 are SGHTA and FQGNSA. The CDR3 totals 15 residues. Trimming left V 3 bases short and J 1 base short, with 10 bases between. The CDR3: CASSLGARSNQPQHF. CDR3 coding DNA: TGTGCCAGCAGCTTGGGGGCGCGAAGCAATCAGCCCCAGCATTTT.

This clonotype was counted at least ten times. The chain is built from TRBV12-3 or TRBV12-4 and TRBJ2-5; D unclear. The V and J ends lost 3 bases and 2 bases respectively, with 10 bases between them. This CDR3 spans 14 amino acids. CDR3 residues: CASSLSLPQETQYF. CDR3 DNA: TGTGCCAGCAGTTTGAGCCTACCACAAGAGACCCAGTACTTC.

The gene calls are TRBV29-1 and TRBJ2-5, with D possibly TRBD2 on 6 matching bases. Trimming took 7 bases from V and 5 from J, leaving 20 bases between them. Per the germline V gene, CDR1 is SQVTM and CDR2 is ANQGSEA. This CDR3 has 14 residues. For the CDR3, the DNA is TGCAGCGCCTCTGCCCAGCGGGCCGGGGAGACCCAGTACTTC. This sequence encodes CSASAQRAGETQYF.

The chain has TRBV5-4 and TRBJ2-4, with a tentative D call TRBD2 (5 bases). CDR3 length: 15 residues. Trimming shortened V by 4 bases and J by 0 bases, and 11 bases separated the two germline ends. Germline V gene sequence: CDR1 SGHNT, CDR2 YYREEE (reference sequence). The DNA of the CDR3 is TGTGCCAGCAGCCCCAGCGGCTTAGCCAAAAACATTCAGTACTTC. Its translation: CASSPSGLAKNIQYF.

In its sample, this clonotype was seen many times. V gene TRBV20-1 combines with J gene TRBJ2-3; D uncertain. Per the germline V gene, CDR1 is DFQATT and CDR2 is SNEGSKA (reference sequence). The CDR3 loop spans 15 amino acids. The V and J ends lost 1 base and 0 bases respectively, with 11 bases between them. Here the CDR3 reads CSARGRGPSTDTQYF. The CDR3 DNA reads as TGCAGTGCTAGAGGTCGTGGGCCTAGCACAGATACGCAGTATTTT.

A few counts support this clonotype. The J gene is TRBJ2-2, the V gene TRBV3-1; D gene unclear. Germline CDR1 reads LGHDT; CDR2 reads YNNKEL (reference sequence). The V end was cut by 0 bases, the J end by 7 bases, with 3 bases between. This CDR3 has 12 amino acids. The CDR3 loop reads CASSQEFGELFF. Written as DNA, the CDR3 is TGTGCCAGCAGCCAAGAATTCGGGGAGCTGTTTTTT.

The chain combines TRBV6-1 with TRBJ1-5, with 9 positions matching TRBD1. The V segment lost 4 bases and the J segment 2 bases; nucleotides outside the gene matches: 12. CDR3 length equals 18 residues. The germline V gene encodes CDR1 MNHNS and CDR2 SASEGT. The CDR3 spells CASSGEIGTGSGNQPQHF. The CDR3, as DNA: TGTGCCAGCAGTGGAGAAATCGGGACAGGGAGTGGCAATCAGCCCCAGCATTTT.

This clonotype came up a few times. This sequence joins TRBV5-1 and TRBJ1-5; D remains ambiguous. The CDR3 runs 15 residues. V was cut by 0 bases and J by 4 bases, with 11 bases left in between. Germline V gene lookup returns CDR1 SGHRS and CDR2 YFSETQ. The CDR3 nucleotides read TGCGCCAGCAGCTTGGCCGGACGGAATAATCAGCCCCAGCATTTT. Translation: CASSLAGRNNQPQHF.